This T cell receptor beta chain originates from a study of CD8 T cells in ankylosing spondylitis. Study-wide results and limits: Some of the motif variants had earlier been found in reactive arthritis patients' fluid and blood.

Quantitative 5'-RACE was performed with molecular barcodes, and it yielded the TCR beta libraries. TCRdb reprocessed the 5' RACE reads with MiXCR, giving one entry per CDR3 protein. Among approximately 350,000 distinct CDR3 sequences listed, approximately 22% were seen once. The CDR3 has 14 residues. Germline values: CDR1 WSHSY, CDR2 SAAADI. Trimming removed 2 bases at V and 3 bases at J, with 11 bases between. This clonotype has just a few counts. Its antigen is as yet unknown. This TCR derives from a male donor with ankylosing spondylitis or in good health (not recorded which). The source material was blood, either unsorted or a sorted T cell fraction (not recorded which). The chain combines TRBV10-2 with TRBJ2-7, with D perhaps matching TRBD1 (6 bases). The CDR3 DNA follows: TGCGCCAGCAGTGAGCAAGGGGGTCACTACGAGCAGTACTTC. It is translated as CASSEQGGHYEQYF.